This T cell receptor (beta chain) was recovered during a study of T cell responses to AZD1222 COVID-19 vaccine. Assay used: immunoSEQ multiplex PCR; TCRdb lists only in-frame clones, some missing. The top ten clones hold roughly 2.9% of a sample with about 150,000 clones, about 87% of them seen once. Germline loops: CDR1 SNHLY, CDR2 FYNNEI. The CDR3 spans 12 residues. J lost 5 bases, V lost 8 bases, and 3 bases had no gene match. The V call is TRBV2, the J call TRBJ1-1; 9 nucleotides align to TRBD1. This TCR was recovered from an adult in good health. Here the sequenced sample was peripheral blood, taken on day 0 of AZD1222 vaccination. This CDR3 reads CASHRGQTEAFF. DNA for the CDR3: TGTGCCAGCCACAGGGGGCAAACTGAAGCTTTCTTT.